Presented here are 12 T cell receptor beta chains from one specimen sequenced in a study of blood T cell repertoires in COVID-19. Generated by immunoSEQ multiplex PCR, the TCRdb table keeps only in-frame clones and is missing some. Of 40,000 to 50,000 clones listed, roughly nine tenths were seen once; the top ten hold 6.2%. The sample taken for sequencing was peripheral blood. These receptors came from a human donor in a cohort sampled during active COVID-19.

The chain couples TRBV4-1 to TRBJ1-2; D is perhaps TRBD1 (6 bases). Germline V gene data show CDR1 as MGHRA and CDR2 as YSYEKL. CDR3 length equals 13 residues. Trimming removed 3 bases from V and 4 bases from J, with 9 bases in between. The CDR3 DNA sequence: TGCGCCAGCAGCCAGGACAGCCTCTATGGCTACACCTTC. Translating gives CASSQDSLYGYTF.

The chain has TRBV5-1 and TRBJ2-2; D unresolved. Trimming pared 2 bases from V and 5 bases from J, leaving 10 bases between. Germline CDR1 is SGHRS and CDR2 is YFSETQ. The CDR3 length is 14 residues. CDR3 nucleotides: TGCGCCAGCAGCTTTACAGTCGAGACCGGGGAGCTGTTTTTT. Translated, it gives CASSFTVETGELFF.

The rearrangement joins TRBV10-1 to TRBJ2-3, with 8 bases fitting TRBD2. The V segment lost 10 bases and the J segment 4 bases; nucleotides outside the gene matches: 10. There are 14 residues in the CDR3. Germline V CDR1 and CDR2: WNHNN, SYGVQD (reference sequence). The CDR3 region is CAKTGGRYADTQYF. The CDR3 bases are TGCGCCAAAACGGGAGGGCGTTACGCAGATACGCAGTATTTT.

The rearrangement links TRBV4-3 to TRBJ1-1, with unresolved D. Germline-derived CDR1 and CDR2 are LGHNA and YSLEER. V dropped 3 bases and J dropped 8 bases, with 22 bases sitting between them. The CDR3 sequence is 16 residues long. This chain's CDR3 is CASSQGPGSPPLEAFF. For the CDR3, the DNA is TGCGCCAGCAGCCAGGGCCCTGGAAGCCCACCACTGGAAGCTTTCTTT.

CDR3 region: CSVASLNEQFF. CDR3 in DNA: TGCAGCGTCGCGAGTCTCAATGAGCAGTTCTTC. This sequence joins TRBV29-1 and TRBJ2-1; D remains unclear. The CDR3 totals 11 residues. Germline lookup yields CDR1 SQVTM and CDR2 ANQGSEA. V was trimmed by 6 bases and J by 6 bases, leaving 9 bases between them.

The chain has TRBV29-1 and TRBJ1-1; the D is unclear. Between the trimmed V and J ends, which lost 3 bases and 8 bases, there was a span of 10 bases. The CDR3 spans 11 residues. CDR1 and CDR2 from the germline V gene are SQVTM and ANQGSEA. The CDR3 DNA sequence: TGCAGCGTTGACTTACTTACGGAAGCTTTCTTT. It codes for CSVDLLTEAFF.

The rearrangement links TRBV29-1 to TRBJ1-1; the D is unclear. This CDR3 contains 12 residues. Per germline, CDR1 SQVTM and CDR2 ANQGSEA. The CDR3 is CTSQAQNTEAFF. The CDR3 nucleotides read TGCACCTCCCAGGCCCAGAACACTGAAGCTTTCTTT. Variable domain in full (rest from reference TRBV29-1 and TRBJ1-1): SAVISQKPSRDICQRGTSLTIQCQVDSQVTMMFWYRQQPGQSLTLIATANQGSEATYESGFVIDKFPISRPNLTFSTLTVSNMSPEDSSIYLCTSQAQNTEAFFGQGTRLTVV.

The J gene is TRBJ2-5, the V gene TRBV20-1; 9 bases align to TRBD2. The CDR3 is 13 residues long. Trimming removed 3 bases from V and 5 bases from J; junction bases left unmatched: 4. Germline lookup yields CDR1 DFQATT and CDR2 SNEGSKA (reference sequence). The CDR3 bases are TGCAGTGCTAGTGGGCTAGCGGGGGAGACCCAGTACTTC. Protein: CSASGLAGETQYF.

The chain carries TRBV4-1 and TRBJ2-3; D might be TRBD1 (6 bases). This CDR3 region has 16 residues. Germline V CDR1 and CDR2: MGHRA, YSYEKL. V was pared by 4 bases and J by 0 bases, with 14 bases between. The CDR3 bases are TGCGCCAGCAGCCGTACGGGACACCCTAGCACAGATACGCAGTATTTT. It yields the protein CASSRTGHPSTDTQYF.

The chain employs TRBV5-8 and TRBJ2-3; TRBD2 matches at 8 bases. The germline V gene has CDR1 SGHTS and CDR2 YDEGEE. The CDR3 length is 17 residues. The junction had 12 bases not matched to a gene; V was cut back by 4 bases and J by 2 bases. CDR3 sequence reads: CASSLGAGATSTDTQYF. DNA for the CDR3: TGTGCCAGCAGCCTCGGAGCGGGGGCGACTTCCACAGATACGCAGTATTTT.

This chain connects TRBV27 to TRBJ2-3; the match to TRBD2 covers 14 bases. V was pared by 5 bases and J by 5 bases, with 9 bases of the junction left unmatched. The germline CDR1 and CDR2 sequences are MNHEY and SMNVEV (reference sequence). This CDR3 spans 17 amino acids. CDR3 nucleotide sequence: TGTGCCAGCAGTCCCCCCGGACTAGCGGGGGGTGGAGATACGCAGTATTTT. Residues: CASSPPGLAGGGDTQYF.

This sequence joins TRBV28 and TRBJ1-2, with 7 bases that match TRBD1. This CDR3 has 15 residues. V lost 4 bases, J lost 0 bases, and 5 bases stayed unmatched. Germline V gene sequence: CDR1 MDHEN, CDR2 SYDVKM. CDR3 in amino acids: CASSSPGGANYGYTF. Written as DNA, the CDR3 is TGTGCCAGCAGTTCTCCAGGGGGTGCTAACTATGGCTACACCTTC.